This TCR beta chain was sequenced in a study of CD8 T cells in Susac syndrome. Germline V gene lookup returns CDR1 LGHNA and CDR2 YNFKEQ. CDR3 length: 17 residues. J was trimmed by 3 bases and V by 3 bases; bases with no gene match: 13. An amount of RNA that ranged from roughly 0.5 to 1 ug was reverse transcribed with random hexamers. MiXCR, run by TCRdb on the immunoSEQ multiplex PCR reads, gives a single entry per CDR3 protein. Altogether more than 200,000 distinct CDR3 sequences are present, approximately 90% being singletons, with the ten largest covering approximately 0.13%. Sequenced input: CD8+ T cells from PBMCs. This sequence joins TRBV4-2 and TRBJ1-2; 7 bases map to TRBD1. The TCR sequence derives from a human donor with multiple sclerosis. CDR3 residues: CASSQSPRQGRDYGYTF. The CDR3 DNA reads TGTGCCAGCAGCCAGTCGCCACGACAGGGAAGGGACTATGGCTACACCTTC.